This TCR beta chain was captured in a study of T cell responses to AZD1222 COVID-19 vaccine (dated by TCRdb to the early 2020s). Concerning the study at large: TCR sequencing was performed for over 230 trial participants, of whom 200 to 210 were given two doses of AZD1222 and some 25 were given two doses of MenACWY control vaccine. Trial participants were enrolled by age into subgroups of 18-55, 56-69 and 70-plus years, and about 150, 27 and 61 TCR-sequenced participants, respectively, were included in these subgroups. Broad study findings and their caveats: The whole spike protein was spanned by vaccine-associated CD4 TCRs, and dominant responses were seen in regions 160-218 and 743-854. After two AZD1222 doses, both the breadth and the depth of spike-specific TCRs were significantly higher than at day 0 and than in MenACWY recipients. Participants were mostly white British and included more females than males, and it was suggested by the authors that clonal diversity may have been underestimated. Only a handful of AZD1222 recipients were SARS-CoV-2 seropositive at baseline, limiting conclusions about previously exposed vaccinees. In the small 56-69-year group, the increase in depth fell short of significance, most likely because of low power. Reportedly, close to half of the unique spike-specific TCRs recognized epitopes lying outside the regions that are mutated in the B.1.351 and B.1.1.7 variants. Because no day 14 peak-response samples were available, the repertoires could be characterized only after the peak T cell response.

According to the study, the label for this sample's time point signals: about 28 days (+/-7) after the second vaccine dose. AZD1222 recipients whose second dose came at about 4 weeks and those whose second dose came at about 12 weeks were combined into one group, since spike-specific TCR depth and breadth did not differ between the two schedules. Vaccinee samples were obtained from the UK trials COV001 and COV002, which included a single-blind randomized controlled phase 2/3 trial of AZD1222 (ChAdOx1 nCoV-19) in healthy adults. Trial participant PBMC samples were collected at day 0 and day 28 after the second dose for TCRbeta chain sequencing. A few counts support this clone. Its antigen specificity is not known. No much larger clone exists at a distance of one base, and base qualities are not known. The CDR3 regions of human TCRbeta chains were subjected to immunosequencing. The study's own analysis went as follows. Repertoire TCRs were matched against a reference library of SARS-CoV-2-specific TCRs generated with the MIRA antigen-specificity platform. Breadth meant the fraction of unique TCRs that were SARS-CoV-2-associated, whereas depth meant the fraction of total T cells that were SARS-CoV-2-associated. Using the MIRA data, each spike-specific TCR was mapped to the spike region that the TCR reacts to and placed in a CD4 or CD8 class. Log10-transformed breadth and depth values were compared by one-way ANOVA with Sidak's multiple comparisons tests. TCRdb took this table from immuneACCESS and kept in-frame rearrangements with V and J called. Such tables lack part of the clones; where checked against another copy, unresolved V genes explain under half of the gap, and the rest is unexplained. The DNA was the basis for D and trimming; V, J and clone size are from that table. The sample table lists 130,000 or so clones, approximately 82% of them with a count of one. The top ten hold roughly a quarter of the sample.

Its CDR3 holds 14 amino acids, cysteine through phenylalanine. Only the CDR3 region is kept as DNA, spanning 42 bases read in frame from base 1. V is cut back by 6 bases and J by 4 bases, with 8 bases in the junction unmatched. The germline V gene sets CDR1 to SGHRS and CDR2 to YFSETQ. This TCR was recovered from an adult who received the AZD1222 COVID-19 vaccine. The sequenced sample was peripheral blood, obtained 28 days after the second AZD1222 dose. Recombination linked TRBV5-1 to TRBJ2-3, and TRBD1 aligns with 7 junction nucleotides. Here is the DNA: TGCGCCAGCAAGATGACAGGGTATGCAGATACGCAGTATTTT. This is translated as CASKMTGYADTQYF.